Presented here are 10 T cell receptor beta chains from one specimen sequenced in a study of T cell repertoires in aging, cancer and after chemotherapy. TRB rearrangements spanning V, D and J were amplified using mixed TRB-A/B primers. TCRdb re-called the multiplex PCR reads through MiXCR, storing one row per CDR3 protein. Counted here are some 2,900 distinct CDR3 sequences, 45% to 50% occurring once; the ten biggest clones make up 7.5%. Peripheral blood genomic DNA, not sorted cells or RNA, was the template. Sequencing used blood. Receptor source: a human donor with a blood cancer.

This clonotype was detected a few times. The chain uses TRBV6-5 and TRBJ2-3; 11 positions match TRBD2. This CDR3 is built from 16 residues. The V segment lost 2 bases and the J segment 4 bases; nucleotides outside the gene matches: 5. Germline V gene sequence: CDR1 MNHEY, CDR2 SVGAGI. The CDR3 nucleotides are TGTGCCAGCAGTTACGGTAGCGGGAGGGCAGCAGATACGCAGTATTTT. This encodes CASSYGSGRAADTQYF.

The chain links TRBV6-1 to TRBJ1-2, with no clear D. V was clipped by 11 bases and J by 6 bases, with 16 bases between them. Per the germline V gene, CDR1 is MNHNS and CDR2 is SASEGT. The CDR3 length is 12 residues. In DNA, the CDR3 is TGTGCCTATGAGTCCATCCGGGATGGCTACACCTTC. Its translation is CAYESIRDGYTF.

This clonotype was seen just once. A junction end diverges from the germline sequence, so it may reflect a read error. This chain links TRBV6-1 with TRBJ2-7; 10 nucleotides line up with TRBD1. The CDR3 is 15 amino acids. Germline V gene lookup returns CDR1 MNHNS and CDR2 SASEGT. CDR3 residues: CAISEGDRGGYEQYF. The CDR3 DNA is TGTGCCATCAGTGAAGGGGACAGGGGCGGGTACGAGCAGTACTTC.

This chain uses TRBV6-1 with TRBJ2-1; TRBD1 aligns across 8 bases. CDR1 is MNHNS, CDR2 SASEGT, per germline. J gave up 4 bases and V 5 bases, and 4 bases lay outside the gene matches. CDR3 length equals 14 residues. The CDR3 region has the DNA TGTGCCAGCAGTAGGGGACAGGTATACAATGAGCAGTTCTTC. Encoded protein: CASSRGQVYNEQFF.

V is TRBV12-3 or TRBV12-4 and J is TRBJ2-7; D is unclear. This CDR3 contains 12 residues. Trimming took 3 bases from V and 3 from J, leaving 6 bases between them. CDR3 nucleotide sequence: TGTGCCAGCAGTTTGATGGGCTACGAGCAGTACTTC. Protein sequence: CASSLMGYEQYF.

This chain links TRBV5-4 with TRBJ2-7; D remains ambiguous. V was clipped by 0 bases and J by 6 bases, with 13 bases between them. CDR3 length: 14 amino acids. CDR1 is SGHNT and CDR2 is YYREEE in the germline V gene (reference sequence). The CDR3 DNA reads TGTGCCAGCAGCTTGGGATGGGGTATTGGCGAGCAGTACTTC. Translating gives CASSLGWGIGEQYF. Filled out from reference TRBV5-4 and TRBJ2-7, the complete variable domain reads ETGVTQSPTHLIKTRGQQVTLRCSSQSGHNTVSWYQQALGQGPQFIFQYYREEENGRGNFPPRFSGLQFPNYSSELNVNALELDDSALYLCASSLGWGIGEQYFGPGTRLTVT.

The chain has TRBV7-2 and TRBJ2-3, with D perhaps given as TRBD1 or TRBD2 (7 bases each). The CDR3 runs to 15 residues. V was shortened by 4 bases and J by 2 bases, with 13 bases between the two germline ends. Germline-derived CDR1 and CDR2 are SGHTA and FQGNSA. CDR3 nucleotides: TGTGCCAGCAGCTCCAGGGGGGGCATCACAGATACGCAGTATTTT. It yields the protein CASSSRGGITDTQYF.

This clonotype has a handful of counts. The CDR3 spells CASSAGLRTDTQYF. CDR3 bases: TGTGCCAGCAGTGCCGGACTGCGCACAGATACGCAGTATTTT. The rearrangement uses TRBV6-1 and TRBJ2-3, with D perhaps matching TRBD2 (5 bases). The length of the CDR3 is 14 residues. V lost 4 bases and J lost 1, with 9 bases in between. CDR1 is MNHNS and CDR2 is SASEGT in the germline V gene.

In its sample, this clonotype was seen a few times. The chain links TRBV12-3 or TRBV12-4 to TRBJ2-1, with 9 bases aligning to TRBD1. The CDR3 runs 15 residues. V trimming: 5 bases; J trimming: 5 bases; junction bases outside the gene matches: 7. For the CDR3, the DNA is TGTGCCAGCAGTCTGACAGGGGGTGGTAACAATGAGCAGTTCTTC. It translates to CASSLTGGGNNEQFF.

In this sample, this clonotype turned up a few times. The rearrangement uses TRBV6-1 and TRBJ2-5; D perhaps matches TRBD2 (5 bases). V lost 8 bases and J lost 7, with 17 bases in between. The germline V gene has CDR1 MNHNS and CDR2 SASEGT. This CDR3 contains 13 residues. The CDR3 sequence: CASAESSAGTQYF. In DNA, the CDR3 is TGTGCCAGCGCCGAGAGTAGCGCGGGGACCCAGTACTTC.